This TCR beta chain was found in a study of regulatory T cells in long-lasting Graves disease. Study conclusions and caveats: New patients shared over 900 public clonotypes, and persistent patients shared more, with a few thousand.

This clonotype was seen more than once but under ten times. Antigen unknown. Time point denoted: newly diagnosed GD, antithyroid drugs for less than 3 months. The TCR library was made from RNA extracted from PBMCs. An endocrinology department in Xi'an, China, recruited the patients. Germline loops: CDR1 SGHRS, CDR2 YFSETQ. With 0 bases removed from V and 4 bases from J, the gap between germline ends came to 10 bases. This CDR3 region has 14 residues. Both iRepertoire HTBI primers and Arm-PCR of CDR3 regions were used to build the TCR beta libraries. TCRdb fed the multiplex PCR reads into MiXCR, producing one record per CDR3 protein. The table shows 400,000 to 450,000 distinct CDR3 sequences, with under 15% occurring only once. These data are also associated with another study on T cells in Graves' hyperthyroidism and ophthalmopathy. This second report adds: Hyperthyroidism of Graves' type that showed no ophthalmopathy progression within 18 months was stable.

The genes are TRBV5-1 and TRBJ2-5, with D possibly TRBD1 on 5 matching bases. This TCR was sampled from a woman in her 30s with Graves disease. The specimen was peripheral blood mononuclear cells (PBMCs), collected at new diagnosis, from a patient treated with antithyroid drugs. CDR3 sequence reads: CASSLALGLETQYF. CDR3 DNA sequence: TGCGCCAGCAGCTTGGCCTTGGGGCTAGAGACCCAGTACTTC.